Following are 7 T cell receptor beta chains from one sample sequenced in a study of graft-versus-host responses after intestinal transplantation. The method was immunoSEQ multiplex PCR; TCRdb's version includes in-frame clones alone and lacks a portion of them. Of 150,000 or so clones detected, approximately 91% appear once; the ten largest clones hold 0.19%. These TCRs are of unknown antigen specificity. The sample here was unstimulated CD4+ T cells sorted from spleen or lymph node cells, taken before intestinal transplant. All receptors derive from a human donor who received an intestinal transplant.

There are a few counts of this clone. The chain has TRBV5-8 and TRBJ2-7; TRBD1 might be the D (5 bases). The germline V and J ends were trimmed by 4 bases and 8 bases, with 19 bases remaining between them. The CDR3 runs 14 residues. Germline V gene data show CDR1 as SGHTS and CDR2 as YDEGEE. CDR3 nucleotides: TGTGCCAGCAGCCTTACTGCTGTCAGGGAAAAGCAGTACTTC. Translated: CASSLTAVREKQYF.

The chain is built from TRBV10-2 and TRBJ1-5; D may be TRBD1 (6 bases). Germline lookup yields CDR1 WSHSY and CDR2 SAAADI. The germline V and J ends were trimmed by 6 bases and 8 bases, with 23 bases remaining between them. This CDR3 has 16 amino acids. CDR3 bases: TGCGCCAGCAGCTGGGGGGCCTTAACTGACGGGGAGCCCCAGCATTTT. Translated, it gives CASSWGALTDGEPQHF.

This clone occurred once. CDR3: CATVESKGATNEKLFF. CDR3 sequence (DNA): TGTGCCACCGTAGAGAGTAAGGGAGCAACTAATGAAAAACTGTTTTTT. The chain recombines TRBV28 with TRBJ1-4, with unresolved D. This CDR3 is 16 amino acids long. The V gene lost 10 bases and the J gene lost 0 bases, with 18 bases spanning the gap. The germline CDR1 and CDR2 sequences are MDHEN and SYDVKM.

This clone was seen only once. The J gene is TRBJ2-7, the V gene TRBV2; D may be TRBD1 (6 bases). There are 16 residues in the CDR3. V lost 4 bases to trimming and J lost 2 bases, with 18 bases between them. CDR1 is SNHLY, CDR2 FYNNEI, per germline. CDR3 sequence: CASSALRGATTYEQYF. DNA for the CDR3: TGTGCCAGCAGTGCCCTCAGGGGCGCAACAACCTACGAGCAGTACTTC.

The chain links TRBV30 to TRBJ1-4, with 9 positions matching TRBD1. Unmatched junction bases numbered 2, after V lost 6 bases and J lost 3 bases. Per the germline V gene, CDR1 is GTSNPN and CDR2 is SVGIG (reference sequence). The CDR3 loop spans 13 amino acids. The CDR3 DNA reads TGTGCCTGTCGGGACAGGGCTAATGAAAAACTGTTTTTT. Its translation: CACRDRANEKLFF.

The rearrangement links TRBV27 to TRBJ1-2; possibly TRBD1 for D (6 bases). This CDR3 spans 14 amino acids. The V end lost 4 bases, the J end lost 5 bases, and 14 bases lay between the germline ends. Germline CDR1 reads MNHEY; CDR2 reads SMNVEV (reference sequence). The CDR3 coding sequence is TGTGCCAGCAGTTCCCTCAGGGGAGTATATGGCTACACCTTC. Protein sequence: CASSSLRGVYGYTF.

The chain couples TRBV5-1 to TRBJ2-2, with a weak D call TRBD2 (6 bases). CDR1 and CDR2 from the germline V gene are SGHRS and YFSETQ. This CDR3 contains 17 residues. Deletions cut 4 bases from V and 5 bases from J, with 21 bases between. The CDR3 loop reads CASSIPTSMGYTGELFF. The CDR3 nucleotides are TGCGCCAGCAGCATACCGACTAGTATGGGGTATACCGGGGAGCTGTTTTTT. The full variable domain, with the rest looked up from reference TRBV5-1 and TRBJ2-2, is KAGVTQTPRYLIKTRGQQVTLSCSPISGHRSVSWYQQTPGQGLQFLFEYFSETQRNKGNFPGRFSGRQFSNSRSEMNVSTLELGDSALYLCASSIPTSMGYTGELFFGEGSRLTVL.